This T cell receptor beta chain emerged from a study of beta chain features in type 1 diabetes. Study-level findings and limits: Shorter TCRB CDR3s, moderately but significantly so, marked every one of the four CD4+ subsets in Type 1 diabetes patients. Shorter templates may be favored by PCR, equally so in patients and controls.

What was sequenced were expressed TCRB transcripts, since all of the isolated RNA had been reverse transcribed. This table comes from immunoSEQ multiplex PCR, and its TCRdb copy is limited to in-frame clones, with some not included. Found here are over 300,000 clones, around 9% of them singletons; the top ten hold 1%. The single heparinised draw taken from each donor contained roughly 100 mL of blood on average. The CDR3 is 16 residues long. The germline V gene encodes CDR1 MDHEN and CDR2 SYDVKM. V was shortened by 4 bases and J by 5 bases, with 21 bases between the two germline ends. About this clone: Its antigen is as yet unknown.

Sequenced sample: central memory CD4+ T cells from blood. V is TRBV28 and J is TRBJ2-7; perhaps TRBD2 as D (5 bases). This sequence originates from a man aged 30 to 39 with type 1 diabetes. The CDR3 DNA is TGTGCCAGCAGTTCCTCTAAAATCTCGGGGAACCACGAGCAGTACTTC. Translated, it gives CASSSSKISGNHEQYF. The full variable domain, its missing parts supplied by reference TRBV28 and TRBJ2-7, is DVKVTQSSRYLVKRTGEKVFLECVQDMDHENMFWYRQDPGLGLRLIYFSYDVKMKEKGDIPEGYSVSREKKERFSLILESASTNQTSMYLCASSSSKISGNHEQYFGPGTRLTVT.